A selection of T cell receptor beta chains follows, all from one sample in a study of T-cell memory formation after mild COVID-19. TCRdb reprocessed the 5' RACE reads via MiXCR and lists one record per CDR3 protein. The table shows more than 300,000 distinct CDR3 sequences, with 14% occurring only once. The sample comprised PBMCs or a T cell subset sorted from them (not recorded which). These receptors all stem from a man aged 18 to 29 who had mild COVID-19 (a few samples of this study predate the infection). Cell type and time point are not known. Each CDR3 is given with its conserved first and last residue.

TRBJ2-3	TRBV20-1	CSAALAGSTDTQYF
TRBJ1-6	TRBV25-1	CASSEFAGAPLHF
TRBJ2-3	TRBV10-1	CASSGRGTDTQYF
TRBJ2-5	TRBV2	CASGDSGAETQYF
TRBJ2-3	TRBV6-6	CASNPTSGTYTQYF
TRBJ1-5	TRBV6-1	CASSYPGGDQPQHF
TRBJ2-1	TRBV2	CACRDRGYNEQFF
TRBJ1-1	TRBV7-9	CASSSNTGGNTEAFF
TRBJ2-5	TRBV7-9	CASSTGWETQYF
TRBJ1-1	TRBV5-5	CASSALIMNTEAFF
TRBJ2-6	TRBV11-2	CASSRAKGPGANVLTF
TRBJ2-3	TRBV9	CASTSGRGTVPDTQYF
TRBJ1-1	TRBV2	CASSVARNTEAFF
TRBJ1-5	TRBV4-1	CASSQVIRSNQPQHF
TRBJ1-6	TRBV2	CASSEAGGAGSPLHF
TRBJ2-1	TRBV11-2	CASSGENLEQFF